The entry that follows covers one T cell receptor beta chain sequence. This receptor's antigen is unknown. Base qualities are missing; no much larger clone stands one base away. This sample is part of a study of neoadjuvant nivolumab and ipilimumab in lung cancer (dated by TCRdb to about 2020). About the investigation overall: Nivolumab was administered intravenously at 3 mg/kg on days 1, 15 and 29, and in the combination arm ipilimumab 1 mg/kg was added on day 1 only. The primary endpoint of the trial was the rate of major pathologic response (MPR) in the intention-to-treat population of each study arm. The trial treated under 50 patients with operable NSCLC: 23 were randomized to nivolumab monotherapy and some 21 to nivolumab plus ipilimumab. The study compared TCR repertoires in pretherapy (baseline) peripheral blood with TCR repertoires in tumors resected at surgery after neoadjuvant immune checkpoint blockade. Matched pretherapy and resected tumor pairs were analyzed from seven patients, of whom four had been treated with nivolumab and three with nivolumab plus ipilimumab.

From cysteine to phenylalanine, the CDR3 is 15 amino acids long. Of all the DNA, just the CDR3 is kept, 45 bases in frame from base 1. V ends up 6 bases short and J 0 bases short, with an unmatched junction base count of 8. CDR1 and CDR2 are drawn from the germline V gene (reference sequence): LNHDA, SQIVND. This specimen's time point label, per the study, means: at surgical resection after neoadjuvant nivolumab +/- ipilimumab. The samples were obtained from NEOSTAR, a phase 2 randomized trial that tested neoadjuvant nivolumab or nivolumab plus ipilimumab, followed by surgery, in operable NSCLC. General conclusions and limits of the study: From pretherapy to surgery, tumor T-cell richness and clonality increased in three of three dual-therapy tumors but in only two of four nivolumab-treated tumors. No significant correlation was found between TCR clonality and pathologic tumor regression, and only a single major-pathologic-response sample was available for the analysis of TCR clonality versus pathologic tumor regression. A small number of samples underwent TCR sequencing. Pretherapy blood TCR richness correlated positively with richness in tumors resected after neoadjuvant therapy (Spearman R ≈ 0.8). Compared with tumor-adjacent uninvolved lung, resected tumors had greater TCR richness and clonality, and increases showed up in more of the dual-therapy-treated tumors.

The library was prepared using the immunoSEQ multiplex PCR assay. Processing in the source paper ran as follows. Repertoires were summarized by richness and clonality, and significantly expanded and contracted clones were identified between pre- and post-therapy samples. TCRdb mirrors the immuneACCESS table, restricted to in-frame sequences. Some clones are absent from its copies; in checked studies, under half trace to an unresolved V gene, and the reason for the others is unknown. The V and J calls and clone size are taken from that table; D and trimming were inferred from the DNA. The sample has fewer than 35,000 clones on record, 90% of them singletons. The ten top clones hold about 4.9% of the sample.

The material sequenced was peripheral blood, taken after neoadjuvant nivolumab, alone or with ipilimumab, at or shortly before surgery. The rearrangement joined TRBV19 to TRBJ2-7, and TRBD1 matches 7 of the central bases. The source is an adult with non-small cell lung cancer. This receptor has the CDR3 CASSTGQVSSYEQYF. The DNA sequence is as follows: TGTGCCAGTAGCACAGGACAGGTGAGCTCCTACGAGCAGTACTTC.